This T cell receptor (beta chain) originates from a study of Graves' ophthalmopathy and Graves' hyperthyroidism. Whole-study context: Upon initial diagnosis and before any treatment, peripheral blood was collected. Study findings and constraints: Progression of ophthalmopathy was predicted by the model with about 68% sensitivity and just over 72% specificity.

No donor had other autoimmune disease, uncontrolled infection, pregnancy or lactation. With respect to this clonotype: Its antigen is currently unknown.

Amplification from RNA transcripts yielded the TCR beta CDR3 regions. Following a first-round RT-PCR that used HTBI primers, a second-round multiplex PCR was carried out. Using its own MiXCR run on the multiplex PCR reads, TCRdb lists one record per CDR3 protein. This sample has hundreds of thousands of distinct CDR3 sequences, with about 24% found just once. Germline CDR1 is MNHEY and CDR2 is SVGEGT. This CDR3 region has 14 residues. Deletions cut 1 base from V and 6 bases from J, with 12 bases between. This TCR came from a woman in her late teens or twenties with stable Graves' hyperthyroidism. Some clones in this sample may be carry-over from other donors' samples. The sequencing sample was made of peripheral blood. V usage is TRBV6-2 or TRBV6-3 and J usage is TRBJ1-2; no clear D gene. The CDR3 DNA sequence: TGTGCCAGCAGTTACTTCGGCCTTCCCCATGGCTACACCTTC. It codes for CASSYFGLPHGYTF.